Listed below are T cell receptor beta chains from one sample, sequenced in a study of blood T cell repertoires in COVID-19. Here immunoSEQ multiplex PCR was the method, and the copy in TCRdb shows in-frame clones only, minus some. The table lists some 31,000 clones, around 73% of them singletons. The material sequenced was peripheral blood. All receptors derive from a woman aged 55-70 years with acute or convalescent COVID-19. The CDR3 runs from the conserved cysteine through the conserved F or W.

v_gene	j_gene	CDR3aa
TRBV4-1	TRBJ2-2	CASSQGSGGARVELFF
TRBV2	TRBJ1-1	CASILSRSTVGAFF
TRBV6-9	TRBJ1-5	CASSEGPGQPQHF
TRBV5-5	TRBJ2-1	CASSSTLRTGTNNEQFF
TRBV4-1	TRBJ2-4	CASSRGLAGDIQYF
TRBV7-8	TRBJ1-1	CASSYPGRGTEAFF
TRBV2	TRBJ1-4	CASSEVGQGNEKLFF
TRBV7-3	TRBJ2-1	CASSLTPPSSYNEQFF
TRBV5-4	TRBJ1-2	CASSQGTTANYGYTF
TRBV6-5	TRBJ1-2	CASSYSQEQDGYTF
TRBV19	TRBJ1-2	CASRLSAGTGTGPGYGYTF
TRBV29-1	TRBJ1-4	CSVAGGNEKLFF
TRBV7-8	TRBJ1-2	CASRPTGAQGGYTF
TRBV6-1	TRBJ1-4	CASREQGSSTNEKLFF
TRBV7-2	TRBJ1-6	CASSQRQGAYSPLHF
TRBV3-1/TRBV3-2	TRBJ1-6	CASSQEAPGRVGYNSPLHF
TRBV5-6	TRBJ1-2	CASSLVSNYGYTF